This entry features one T cell receptor beta chain sequence. The data were taken from a study of blood T cell repertoires in COVID-19. Study-level background: PBMCs, B-cell-depleted T cells, or T cells were the source of the cDNA or gDNA that made up the material.

CDR3 length equals 15 residues. CDR1 is LNHDA, CDR2 SQIVND, per germline (reference sequence). V lost 3 bases and J lost 2; bases outside the gene matches: 4. Measured with immunoSEQ multiplex PCR; TCRdb has only the in-frame clones, and not every one. The data show roughly 150,000 clones, with approximately 90% seen just once and just under 3% held by the top ten. This chain uses TRBV19 with TRBJ1-5, with 7 bases aligning to TRBD1. This receptor was taken from a man between 60 and 75 years old with active or convalescent COVID-19. Sequencing was carried out using peripheral blood. In DNA, the CDR3 is TGTGCCAGTAGTATTATGGGGACAGGCAATCAGCCCCAGCATTTT. It codes for CASSIMGTGNQPQHF.